This TCR beta chain was identified in a study of T cells in tuberculosis. Study-level results: Smaller distances to GMM-specific TCRs suggested their expansion in active tuberculosis. Samples were chosen by availability of cryopreserved specimens.

V lost 8 bases, J lost 4 bases, and 21 bases lay in between. The length of the CDR3 is 15 residues. The germline gives CDR1 MNHEY, CDR2 SMNVEV (reference sequence). Sequencing was performed with immunoSEQ multiplex PCR; in TCRdb, only in-frame clones are kept and a portion is missing. The table records fewer than 40,000 clones, roughly 94% of them present only once. Notes on this clone: Its specificity is unknown.

The receptor was isolated from a donor under 30 with latent tuberculosis or without tuberculosis infection. The chain links TRBV27 to TRBJ2-7; weak D call: TRBD2 (5 bases). Source material: PBMCs. CDR3 sequence reads: CASHDSGSKAYEQYF. The CDR3 coding sequence is TGTGCCAGCCACGATTCGGGGTCAAAAGCTTACGAGCAGTACTTC.